The clone carrying this T cell receptor beta chain was recorded at least ten times. These data belong to a study of prognosis after radiotherapy for stage I lung cancer. The genomic DNA TCR beta CDR3 region underwent two rounds of multiplex PCR. Amplification during the initial PCR round employed primers specific to each TRBV and TRBJ gene. TCRdb redid the calling of the multiplex PCR reads with MiXCR, one entry per CDR3 protein. Among 45,000 to 60,000 distinct CDR3 sequences listed, over 30% were seen once. The CDR3 loop spans 17 amino acids. Losses at the gene ends were 5 bases for V and 10 bases for J; bases not matched to a gene: 14. Germline V gene sequence: CDR1 SEHNR, CDR2 FQNEAQ (reference sequence).

The source was PBMCs, collected before or after stereotactic body radiation therapy (not recorded which). This rearrangement joins TRBV7-9 to TRBJ2-1, with 13 bases that match TRBD2. This clonotype was sampled from a donor over 45 with non-small cell lung cancer. The CDR3 DNA follows: TGTGCCAGCAGCGGACTAGCGGGAGTTGGAGTCCCGAGGGAGCAGTTCTTC. Encoded protein: CASSGLAGVGVPREQFF.